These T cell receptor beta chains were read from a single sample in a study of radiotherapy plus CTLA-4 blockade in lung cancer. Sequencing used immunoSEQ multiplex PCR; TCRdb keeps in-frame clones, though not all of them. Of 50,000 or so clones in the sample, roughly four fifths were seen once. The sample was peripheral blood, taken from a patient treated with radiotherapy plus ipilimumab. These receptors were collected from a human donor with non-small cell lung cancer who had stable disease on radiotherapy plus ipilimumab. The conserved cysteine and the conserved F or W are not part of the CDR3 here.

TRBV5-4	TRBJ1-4	ASSLLTGTNEKLF
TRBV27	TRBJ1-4	ASGFRTNEKLF
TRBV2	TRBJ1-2	ASRIYGYT
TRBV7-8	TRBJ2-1	ASSLTGGQGRNEQF
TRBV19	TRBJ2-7	ASSIVGRTSYEQY
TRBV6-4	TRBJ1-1	ASSQQANTEAF
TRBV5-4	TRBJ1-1	ASSFGQSEAF
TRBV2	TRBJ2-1	ASKTSGGTDEQF
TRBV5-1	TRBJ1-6	ASSLDLHRGNSPLH
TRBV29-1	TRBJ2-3	SVEGPVGTDTQY
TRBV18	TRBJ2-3	ASSSAAGGTDTQY
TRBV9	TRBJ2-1	ASSVAGQGVNEQF
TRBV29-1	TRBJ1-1	SVDPARGLDTEAF
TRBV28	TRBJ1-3	ASRGTPGNTIY
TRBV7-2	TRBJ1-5	ASSLAQGNQPQH
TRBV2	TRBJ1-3	ASSEAGGGGRNTIY
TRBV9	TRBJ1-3	ASSVDPTAGVGNTIY
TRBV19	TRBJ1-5	ASRDISNQPQH
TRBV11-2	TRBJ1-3	ASSAQGNSGNTIY
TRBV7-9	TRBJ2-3	ASRRADRANTQY
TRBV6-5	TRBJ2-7	ASKVSGGAPYEQY
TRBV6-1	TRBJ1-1	ASSARQGLTKPEAF
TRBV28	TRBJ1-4	ASSFLGGGEKLF
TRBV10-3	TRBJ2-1	AISSGGRAYNEQF
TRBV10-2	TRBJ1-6	ASSERSPSPLH
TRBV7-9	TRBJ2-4	ASSLESRTRQLNIQY
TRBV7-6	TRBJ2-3	ASNEGGSSTDTQY
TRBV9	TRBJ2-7	ASSAPTGGNEQY
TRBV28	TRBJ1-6	ASRPQGGRSPLH
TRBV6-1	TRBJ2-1	ASSEIQGRKNEQF
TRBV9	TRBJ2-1	ASSVVEGPRNEQF
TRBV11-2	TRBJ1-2	ASSMTGRGYT
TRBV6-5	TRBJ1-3	ASSYHGPTSGNTIY
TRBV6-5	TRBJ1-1	ASRLTGMNTEAF
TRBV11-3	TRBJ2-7	ASSLGGPGQAYEQY
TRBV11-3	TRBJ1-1	ASSLGGRGTEAF
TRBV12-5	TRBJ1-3	ASGLDAAGNTIY
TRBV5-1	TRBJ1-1	ASRERGTEAF
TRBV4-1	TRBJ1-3	ASSQGRDSGSGNTIY
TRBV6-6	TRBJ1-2	ATKTTGQGIFGYT
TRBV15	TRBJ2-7	ATSRDIPIHEQY
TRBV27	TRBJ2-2	ASSFSTGELF
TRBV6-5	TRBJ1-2	ASSFTPGPTGYT
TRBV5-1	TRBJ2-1	ASSLGATSSYNEQF
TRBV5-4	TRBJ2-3	ASSSRTGLSPDTQY
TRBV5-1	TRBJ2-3	ASSSTGGITDTQY
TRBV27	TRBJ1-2	ASTTLGSSNYGYT